The rows below give T cell receptor beta chains drawn from one sample of a study of cytomegalovirus exposure and HLA in healthy donors. Here immunoSEQ multiplex PCR was the method, and the copy in TCRdb shows in-frame clones only, minus some. The sample lists more than 100,000 clones, 75% to 80% occurring once. The source material was PBMCs. These receptors all come from a woman aged 60 to 75 in good health and CMV-seronegative. The CDR3 runs from the conserved cysteine through the conserved F or W. The D gene is left open where the match is weak. A row's size may be missing; if present it is once, few, many or a size class.

d_call clone_size j_call v_call cdr3_length cdr3_nt cdr3_aa
- few TRBJ2-2 TRBV7-8 15 TGTGCCAGCAGCTTGTGGGCAGGGAACACCGGGGAGCTGTTTTTT CASSLWAGNTGELFF
TRBD1 - TRBJ1-2 TRBV28 14 TGTGCCAGCAGTCGGACAGGGGTCAACTATGGCTACACCTTC CASSRTGVNYGYTF
TRBD2 - TRBJ2-1 TRBV15 19 TGTGCCACCAGCAGGGGACTAGCGGGGGTTACGAGCTCCTACAATGAGCAGTTCTTC CATSRGLAGVTSSYNEQFF
- - TRBJ2-6 TRBV7-2 14 TGTGCCAGCAGCTTATCTTCTGGGGCCAACGTCCTGACTTTC CASSLSSGANVLTF
- - TRBJ1-5 TRBV6-6 12 TGTGCCAGCAGCCGACTTTATCAGCCCCAGCATTTT CASSRLYQPQHF
- - TRBJ1-4 TRBV29-1 13 TGCAGCGCCTACAGGGACCTGGGGGAAAAACTGTTTTTT CSAYRDLGEKLFF
TRBD1 - TRBJ1-5 TRBV6-5 14 TGTGCCAGCAGTCCCACAGGGGGCGGTCAGCCCCAGCATTTT CASSPTGGGQPQHF
- - TRBJ1-6 TRBV7-9 17 TGTGCCATCCCGTGGAGAGGCGCTTCGCTGAGTAATTCACCCCTCCACTTT CAIPWRGASLSNSPLHF
TRBD1 - TRBJ1-2 TRBV27 15 TGTGCCAGCAGTTTATCCGGGACAGGGGGCTATGGCTACACCTTC CASSLSGTGGYGYTF
TRBD1 once TRBJ2-3 TRBV28 14 TGTGCCAGCAGGCCACAGGGGGCTGTAGATACGCAGTATTTT CASRPQGAVDTQYF
- - TRBJ1-2 TRBV5-8 14 TGTGCCAGCAGCTTGGAAGCGACAGCCCCCAGGTACACCTTC CASSLEATAPRYTF
TRBD2 few TRBJ2-3 TRBV28 15 TGTGCCAGCAGTCCCCCTAGCGGGAGACCAGATACGCAGTATTTT CASSPPSGRPDTQYF
- - TRBJ2-4 TRBV27 15 TGTGCCAGCAGGGACTTGGGACTAGCCAAAAACATTCAGTACTTC CASRDLGLAKNIQYF
- once TRBJ1-5 TRBV30 19 TGTGCCTGGAGTGTAGCAGGGGACCCCCTCGTGTTCGGCAATCAGCCCCAGCATTTT CAWSVAGDPLVFGNQPQHF
TRBD1 - TRBJ2-7 TRBV7-9 15 TGTGCCAGCAGCGGCCCGGACAGGGATCCATACGAGCAGTACTTC CASSGPDRDPYEQYF
TRBD2 - TRBJ2-1 TRBV7-9 16 TGTGCCAGCAGCCCCTTACTAGCGGGAGTGAACAATGAGCAGTTCTTC CASSPLLAGVNNEQFF
TRBD2 few TRBJ2-5 TRBV4-1 17 TGCGCCAGCAGCCACCCGGGGACTAGCGGGAGAAGGGAGACCCAGTACTTC CASSHPGTSGRRETQYF
TRBD1 - TRBJ1-1 TRBV6-1 14 TGTGCCAGCAGTCTTCAGGGGGCCGTCACTGAAGCTTTCTTT CASSLQGAVTEAFF
TRBD1 - TRBJ1-5 TRBV5-5 14 TGTGCCAGCACCACGACAGGGCGAGATCAGCCCCAGCATTTT CASTTTGRDQPQHF